Detailed here is one TCR beta chain. TCRdb's copy holds only in-frame clones and misses some; the assay was immunoSEQ multiplex PCR. Of about 140,000 clones detected, 75% to 95% appear once; the ten largest clones hold 7.5%. These data belong to a study of T cell responses to AZD1222 COVID-19 vaccine. The CDR3 loop spans 11 amino acids. Germline CDR1 and CDR2: MNHEY and SVGAGI. This receptor was taken from an adult who received the MenACWY meningococcal vaccine as a control. The sample in question was peripheral blood, obtained 28 days after the second dose of the MenACWY control vaccine. The chain joins TRBV6-5 to TRBJ2-3, with a weak D call TRBD1 (5 bases). CDR3 coding DNA: TGTGCAGTTCAGGGATTAGATACGCAGTATTTT. Protein: CAVQGLDTQYF.